The 28 T cell receptor beta chains reported below all come from one sample, sequenced in a study of T cell clonality in common variable immunodeficiency. TCRdb's table, derived via immunoSEQ multiplex PCR, lists solely in-frame clones and lacks some. Altogether 25,000 to 35,000 clones were found in the sample, and no singletons occur. Sequenced: peripheral blood mononuclear cells. The source is a person between 18 and 70 years old in good health.

In its sample, this clone was seen many times. CDR3: CASSTRGTGNTEAFF. Partial CDR3 DNA: TGTGCCAGCAGTACTCGGGGGACGGGAAACACTGAA. The genes are TRBV6-2 or TRBV6-3 and TRBJ1-1; maybe TRBD1 (5 bases). The CDR3 end falls 3 residues outside the read, so it is completed with the germline J gene. CDR1 is MNHEY, CDR2 SVGEGT, per germline. The CDR3 length is 15 residues. V was pared by 5 bases and J by 2 bases, with 15 bases between.

The sample holds many counts of this clone. Read data end 3 residues before the CDR3 end; the end is taken from the germline J gene. The chain links TRBV7-3 to TRBJ2-1, with D perhaps TRBD1 (6 bases). V was cut by 6 bases and J by 7 bases, with 22 bases left in between. This CDR3 region has 16 residues. Looked up from germline, CDR1 is SGHTA and CDR2 is FQGTGA. CDR3 DNA, as far as it was read: TGTGCCAGCAGTCGAACCGGGACACCCCCTGGGAATGAG. It translates to CASSRTGTPPGNE. The whole CDR3 protein reads CASSRTGTPPGNEQFF.

This clone was seen ten or more times. Read data end 3 residues before the CDR3 end; the end is taken from the germline J gene. The rearrangement joins TRBV20-1 to TRBJ1-6, with D tentatively TRBD1 (6 bases). Deletions cut 4 bases from V and 4 bases from J, with 11 bases between. The CDR3 spans 14 residues. CDR1 is DFQATT and CDR2 is SNEGSKA in the germline V gene (reference sequence). The CDR3 loop reads CSATGDRYNSPLHF. Partial CDR3 DNA: TGCAGTGCTACAGGGGATCGGTATAATTCACCC.

In its sample, this clone was seen many times. The read halts 3 residues ahead of the CDR3 end, with the missing end drawn from the germline J gene. This sequence joins TRBV20-1 and TRBJ2-1, with 7 bases aligning to TRBD2. Germline values: CDR1 DFQATT, CDR2 SNEGSKA (reference sequence). J was trimmed by 0 bases and V by 0 bases; bases with no gene match: 5. The CDR3 has 16 amino acids. The sequenced CDR3 bases are TGCAGTGCTAGAGATCTGGCTAGCGGCTCCTACAATGAG. It is translated as CSARDLASGSYNE. The whole CDR3 protein reads CSARDLASGSYNEQFF.

A few counts support this clone. The read falls 3 residues short of the CDR3 end, and the missing part is taken from the germline J gene. The chain uses TRBV5-1 and TRBJ2-3, with D tentatively TRBD1 (5 bases). CDR1 and CDR2 (germline): SGHRS, YFSETQ. The CDR3 is made up of 17 amino acids. The CDR3 reads CASSPDPTADSNQPQYF. The DNA read from the CDR3 is TGCGCCAGCAGCCCTGACCCGACAGCCGATAGCAATCAGCCG.

The table lists this clone with many counts. The sequence runs out 3 residues before the end of the CDR3; the remainder is reconstructed from the germline J gene. The chain combines TRBV7-2 with TRBJ1-2, with TRBD1 identical over 10 bases. From germline, CDR1 is SGHTA and CDR2 FQGNSA. The CDR3 totals 13 residues. The CDR3 sequence is CASSERQGAGYTF. The covered CDR3 bases are TGTGCCAGCAGCGAAAGACAGGGGGCTGGG.

There are many counts of this clone. The read falls 3 residues short of the CDR3 end, and the missing part is taken from the germline J gene. The chain uses TRBV4-1 and TRBJ1-1, with 12 nucleotides matching TRBD1. J was trimmed by 1 base and V by 5 bases; bases with no gene match: 2. Germline V CDR1 and CDR2: MGHRA, YSYEKL. The CDR3 spans 15 residues. Partial CDR3 DNA: TGCGCCAGCAGCTGGGACAGGGGGCCGAACACTGAA. Amino acids: CASSWDRGPNTE. The CDR3 in its entirety is CASSWDRGPNTEAFF.

Comments on this clone: The read ends 3 residues shy of where the CDR3 ends; the end is completed using the germline J gene. This chain uses TRBV20-1 with TRBJ2-7; 7 bases fit TRBD1. The CDR3 length is 16 residues. Trimming took 6 bases from V and 3 from J; bases not matched to a gene: 17. Germline loops: CDR1 DFQATT, CDR2 SNEGSKA (reference sequence). The covered CDR3 bases are TGCAGTGCCCCCCCCTGGGGGCAGGGGGTTTTCTACGAG. It is translated as CSAPPWGQGVFYE. The whole CDR3 protein reads CSAPPWGQGVFYEQYF.

At least ten counts were recorded for this clone. The read ends 3 residues before the CDR3 terminus; that terminus is restored from the germline J gene. The chain combines TRBV5-4 with TRBJ1-1; 7 bases map to TRBD1. The CDR3 is 15 amino acids. V lost 3 bases and J lost 1; bases outside the gene matches: 6. Germline CDR1 is SGHNT and CDR2 is YYREEE (reference sequence). CDR3 region: CASSSTGAANTEAFF. The sequenced CDR3 bases are TGTGCCAGCAGCTCTACAGGGGCCGCGAACACTGAA.

This clone was picked up a small number of times. With the read ending 3 residues before the CDR3 end, the germline J gene is used to fill in that end. The J gene is TRBJ2-1, the V gene TRBV6-2 or TRBV6-3; D is possibly TRBD2 (5 bases). Trimming took off 2 bases at V and 8 bases at J, with 7 bases between the two ends. CDR3 length equals 12 residues. In germline, CDR1 is MNHEY, CDR2 SVGEGT. The CDR3 spells CASSYAEDEQFF. CDR3 bases read: TGTGCCAGCAGTTACGCGGAGGATGAG.

This clone was observed many times. The read finishes 3 residues shy of the CDR3 end, and the germline J gene is used to complete it. The chain employs TRBV6-4 and TRBJ1-1; maybe TRBD1 (5 bases). Germline values: CDR1 MRHNA, CDR2 SNTAGT. Trimming cost V 11 bases and J 5 bases, with 18 bases left between them. The CDR3 consists of 13 residues. The CDR3 bases that were read are TGTGCCGGCCCCGGCGGGGGGGGGACTGAA. Amino acids: CAGPGGGGTE. The full-length CDR3 reads as CAGPGGGGTEAFF.

This clone has ten or more counts. The sequenced fragment ends 3 residues before the CDR3 boundary, so the rest is inferred from the germline J gene. V and J are TRBV2 and TRBJ1-5; 7 bases align to TRBD1. Germline lookup yields CDR1 SNHLY and CDR2 FYNNEI. Trimming removed 6 bases from V and 0 bases from J; junction bases left unmatched: 8. CDR3 length: 16 amino acids. The CDR3 bases that were read are TGTGCCAGCAGCCCCAGGGGGGTTCATAGCAATCAGCCC. This sequence encodes CASSPRGVHSNQP. The entire CDR3 protein reads CASSPRGVHSNQPQHF.

This clone was counted many times. The read finishes 3 residues shy of the CDR3 end, and the germline J gene is used to complete it. The chain recombines TRBV5-1 with TRBJ1-5, with a possible D match to TRBD1 (6 bases). This CDR3 comprises 16 residues. Germline assignment: CDR1 SGHRS and CDR2 YFSETQ. V was pared by 4 bases and J by 4 bases, with 18 bases between. The covered CDR3 bases are TGCGCCAGCAGCACCCGGACAGACACAGGGAATCAGCCC. It yields the protein CASSTRTDTGNQP. The whole CDR3 protein is CASSTRTDTGNQPQHF. The full variable domain, completed using reference TRBV5-1 and TRBJ1-5, is KAGVTQTPRYLIKTRGQQVTLSCSPISGHRSVSWYQQTPGQGLQFLFEYFSETQRNKGNFPGRFSGRQFSNSRSEMNVSTLELGDSALYLCASSTRTDTGNQPQHFGDGTRLSIL.

This clone was seen a few times. The read stops 3 residues short of the end of the CDR3; the missing end is completed from the germline J gene. The chain joins TRBV7-6 to TRBJ1-2; 9 bases map to TRBD1. CDR1 is SGHVS, CDR2 FNYEAQ, per germline. This CDR3 region has 18 residues. The CDR3 spells CASSLRNRGLKGTDTYTF. The DNA read from the CDR3 is TGTGCCAGCAGCCTCCGGAACAGGGGGCTAAAGGGCACAGATACC.

At least ten counts were recorded for this clone. The CDR3 extends 3 residues past the end of the read, so its final part is completed from the germline J gene. J is TRBJ2-1 and V is TRBV7-6; 9 bases line up with TRBD2. Unmatched junction bases numbered 7, after V lost 5 bases and J lost 8 bases. Germline lookup yields CDR1 SGHVS and CDR2 FNYEAQ. This CDR3 has 14 amino acids. The part of the CDR3 DNA that was read is TGTGCCAGCAGCCCTCATAGCGGGGGTGATGAG. Translated, it gives CASSPHSGGDE. From start to end, the CDR3 is CASSPHSGGDEQFF.

In its sample, this clone was seen many times. The DNA ends 3 residues before the CDR3 does, and the rest of the CDR3 is filled in from the germline J gene. This sequence joins TRBV20-1 and TRBJ2-1; 7 nucleotides line up with TRBD2. V was clipped by 1 base and J by 9 bases; unmatched bases: 15. This CDR3 comprises 16 residues. Germline CDR1 reads DFQATT; CDR2 reads SNEGSKA (reference sequence). The CDR3 loop reads CSARGRENNGFGEQFF. The CDR3 DNA, read in part, is TGCAGTGCTAGAGGGCGGGAGAATAATGGGTTCGGTGAG.

This clone occurred many times. The read terminates 3 residues ahead of where the CDR3 ends, so the germline J gene completes it. V usage is TRBV6-1 and J usage is TRBJ1-2, with unresolved D. V was trimmed by 2 bases and J by 7 bases, leaving 14 bases between them. Germline V gene lookup returns CDR1 MNHNS and CDR2 SASEGT. The CDR3 is 14 amino acids. CDR3 loop: CASSETEAGGGYTF. The sequenced CDR3 bases are TGTGCCAGCAGTGAAACGGAGGCGGGTGGTGGC.

This clone has at least ten counts. The CDR3 region is CASSVVDRDTDTQYF. The part of the CDR3 DNA that was read is TGTGCCAGCAGCGTAGTGGACAGAGACACAGATACG. The chain couples TRBV9 to TRBJ2-3; maybe TRBD1 (6 bases). The sequence runs out 3 residues before the end of the CDR3; the remainder is reconstructed from the germline J gene. There are 15 residues in the CDR3. From germline, CDR1 is SGDLS and CDR2 YYNGEE. V gave up 0 bases and J gave up 2 bases, with 10 bases separating them.

This clone was picked up many times. The read terminates 3 residues ahead of where the CDR3 ends, so the germline J gene completes it. V is TRBV20-1 and J is TRBJ1-2; TRBD1 is a possible D gene (6 bases). The germline V gene has CDR1 DFQATT and CDR2 SNEGSKA (reference sequence). Trimming removed 1 base at V and 4 bases at J, with 13 bases between. The CDR3 spans 14 residues. The chain's CDR3 is CSARGEGEVYGYTF. CDR3 bases read: TGCAGTGCTAGAGGGGAGGGGGAGGTCTATGGC.

This clone was observed a few times. Coverage ceases 3 residues before the CDR3 finishes, and the germline J gene fills in the end. This sequence joins TRBV18 and TRBJ1-2, with unresolved D. This CDR3 spans 14 amino acids. CDR1 and CDR2 (germline): KGHSH, LQKENI. CDR3 sequence: CASSPGSASDTYTF. The sequenced part of the CDR3 DNA is TGTGCCAGCTCACCCGGGTCGGCCTCAGATACC.

There are many counts of this clone. The CDR3 spells CASSQTSGTYNEQFF. The CDR3 DNA, read in part, is TGTGCCAGCAGCCAGACTAGCGGGACTTACAATGAG. This chain uses TRBV5-4 with TRBJ2-1; TRBD2 matches at 11 bases. The DNA ends 3 residues before the CDR3 does, and the rest of the CDR3 is filled in from the germline J gene. Germline loops: CDR1 SGHNT, CDR2 YYREEE (reference sequence). The CDR3 consists of 15 residues. After removal of 4 bases from V and 4 bases from J, the junction contained 4 bases not matched to a gene.

This clone came up many times. With the read ending 3 residues before the CDR3 end, the germline J gene is used to fill in that end. The chain links TRBV29-1 to TRBJ2-1, with unresolved D. The ends were cut back, 6 bases at V and 9 bases at J, with 12 bases in the middle. The CDR3 runs to 11 residues. Germline V gene data show CDR1 as SQVTM and CDR2 as ANQGSEA. The CDR3 sequence is CSVIKNGEQFF. Incomplete CDR3 DNA: TGCAGCGTAATTAAGAACGGTGAG.

In its sample, this clone was seen many times. Incomplete CDR3 DNA: TGTGCCAGCAGCTTGACAGGGAGCACTGAA. It codes for CASSLTGSTE. The full CDR3 is CASSLTGSTEAFF. The chain uses TRBV7-9 and TRBJ1-1; 7 bases are a match to TRBD1. The read gets to within 3 residues of the CDR3 end, and the germline J gene fills in the rest. From germline, CDR1 is SEHNR and CDR2 FQNEAQ (reference sequence). Trimming removed 3 bases from V and 4 bases from J; junction bases left unmatched: 2. CDR3 length: 13 residues.

Many counts were recorded for this clone. The read ends 3 residues shy of where the CDR3 ends; the end is completed using the germline J gene. Other DNA sequences of this sample code for an identical CDR3. This chain joins TRBV19 and TRBJ1-3; a weak D match, TRBD1 (6 bases). Germline V gives CDR1 LNHDA, CDR2 SQIVND (reference sequence). The CDR3 has 15 residues. V was clipped by 3 bases and J by 0 bases, with 9 bases between them. The CDR3 here is CASSMVDSSGNTIYF. The CDR3 bases that were read are TGTGCCAGTAGTATGGTGGACAGCTCTGGAAACACC.

This clone has ten or more counts. The read finishes 3 residues shy of the CDR3 end, and the germline J gene is used to complete it. The rearrangement uses TRBV13 and TRBJ2-7; TRBD1 matches 7 bases. CDR1 and CDR2 (germline): PRHDT, FYEKMQ (reference sequence). J was trimmed by 3 bases and V by 1 base; bases with no gene match: 3. The CDR3 is 14 amino acids. Partial CDR3 DNA: TGTGCCAGCAGCTTAGCGACAGGGAGCTACGAG. Translation: CASSLATGSYE. The entire CDR3 sequence reads CASSLATGSYEQYF.

This clone was seen ten or more times. Coverage ceases 3 residues before the CDR3 finishes, and the germline J gene fills in the end. The genes are TRBV19 and TRBJ2-1, with a tentative D call TRBD1 (5 bases). This CDR3 region has 13 residues. CDR1 LNHDA and CDR2 SQIVND come from the germline V gene (reference sequence). V was shortened by 4 bases and J by 4 bases, with 8 bases between the two germline ends. CDR3 DNA, as far as it was read: TGTGCCAGTAGTACGGCAGGGTACAATGAG. Its translation: CASSTAGYNE. The full CDR3 reads CASSTAGYNEQFF.

This clone was counted at least ten times. The sequence runs out 3 residues before the end of the CDR3; the remainder is reconstructed from the germline J gene. The chain couples TRBV15 to TRBJ1-1; 8 bases align to TRBD1. CDR1 and CDR2 (germline): LNHNV, YYDKDF (reference sequence). The length of the CDR3 is 14 residues. The V segment lost 0 bases and the J segment 7 bases; nucleotides outside the gene matches: 4. CDR3 loop: CATSRDRTGSEAFF. CDR3 bases read: TGTGCCACCAGCAGAGATCGGACAGGGAGTGAA.

This clone was observed many times. The read gets to within 3 residues of the CDR3 end, and the germline J gene fills in the rest. This sequence joins TRBV12-5 and TRBJ2-3, with D perhaps TRBD2 (6 bases). Trimming took 7 bases from V and 6 from J, leaving 17 bases between them. CDR3 size: 14 residues. Germline assignment: CDR1 LGHNT and CDR2 FRNRAP. Incomplete CDR3 DNA: TGTGCTAGTGCCTGGGACTCTTTAGGGGATACG. Translation: CASAWDSLGDT. The CDR3, in full, reads CASAWDSLGDTQYF.